This T cell receptor (beta chain) was retrieved from a study of molecular identifiers for immune sequencing clone quantification. CDR3 size: 17 residues. Trimming cost V 4 bases and J 5 bases; bases outside gene matches: 11. Germline V CDR1 and CDR2: SEHNR, FQNEAQ (reference sequence). TCRdb re-derived calls from the PCR reads in MiXCR, one entry per CDR3 protein. The profile covers around 460,000 distinct CDR3 sequences, with over 20% appearing a single time and approximately 0.8% taken by the ten largest. This clonotype occurred many times. The receptor comes from a human donor in good health. Some libraries in this study had Jurkat cell RNA spiked in. The sequenced sample consisted of naive CD8+ T cells from blood, with Jurkat cell RNA spiked in. Subset of the sample: FACS-sorted CD8+CD4-CCR7+CD45RA+ naive T cells. This chain joins TRBV7-9 and TRBJ1-1; TRBD1 aligns across 12 bases. This CDR3 is CASSSGTGGEVGTEAFF. CDR3 sequence (DNA): TGTGCCAGCAGCTCCGGGACAGGGGGCGAGGTGGGAACTGAAGCTTTCTTT.